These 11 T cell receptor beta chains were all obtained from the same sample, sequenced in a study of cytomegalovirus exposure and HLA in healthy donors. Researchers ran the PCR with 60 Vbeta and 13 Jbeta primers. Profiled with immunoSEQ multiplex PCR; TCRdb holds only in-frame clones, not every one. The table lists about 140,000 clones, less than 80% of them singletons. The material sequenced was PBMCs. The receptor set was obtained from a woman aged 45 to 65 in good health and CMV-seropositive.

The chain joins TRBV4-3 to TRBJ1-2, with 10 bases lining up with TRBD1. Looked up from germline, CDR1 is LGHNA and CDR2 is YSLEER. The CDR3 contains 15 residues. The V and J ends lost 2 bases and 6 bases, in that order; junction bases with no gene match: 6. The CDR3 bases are TGCGCCAGCAGCCAAACCTACGGGACAGGGGATGGCTACACCTTC. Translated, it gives CASSQTYGTGDGYTF.

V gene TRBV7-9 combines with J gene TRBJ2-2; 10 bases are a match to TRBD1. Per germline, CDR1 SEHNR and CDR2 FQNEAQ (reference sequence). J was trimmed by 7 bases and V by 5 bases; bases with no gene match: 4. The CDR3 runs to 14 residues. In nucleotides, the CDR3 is TGTGCCAGCAGCCGACAGGGGGCTATCGGGGAGCTGTTTTTT. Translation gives CASSRQGAIGELFF.

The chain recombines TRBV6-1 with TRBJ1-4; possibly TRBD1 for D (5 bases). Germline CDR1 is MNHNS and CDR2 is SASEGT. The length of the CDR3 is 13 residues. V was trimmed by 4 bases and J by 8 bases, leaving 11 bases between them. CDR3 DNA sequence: TGTGCCAGCAGTGTTCGGGGGGGAGAAAAACTGTTTTTT. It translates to CASSVRGGEKLFF.

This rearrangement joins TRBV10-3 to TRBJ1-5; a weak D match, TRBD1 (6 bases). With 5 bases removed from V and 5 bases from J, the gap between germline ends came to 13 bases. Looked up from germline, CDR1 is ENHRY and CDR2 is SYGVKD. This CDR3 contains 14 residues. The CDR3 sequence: CAISTGWTDQPQHF. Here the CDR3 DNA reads TGTGCCATCAGTACAGGGTGGACGGATCAGCCCCAGCATTTT.

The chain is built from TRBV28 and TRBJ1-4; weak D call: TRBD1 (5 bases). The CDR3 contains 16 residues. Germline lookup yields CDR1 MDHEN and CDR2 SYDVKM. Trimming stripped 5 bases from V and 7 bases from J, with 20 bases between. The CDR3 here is CASSPPRGGSREKLFF. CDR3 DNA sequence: TGTGCCAGCAGTCCTCCCCGGGGGGGGAGTCGTGAAAAACTGTTTTTT.

This CDR3 reads CASSLLRTGNTGELFF. CDR3 nucleotides: TGTGCCAGCAGTTTATTGAGGACAGGGAACACCGGGGAGCTGTTTTTT. This chain uses TRBV28 with TRBJ2-2; 7 positions agree with TRBD1. Trimming removed 1 base from V and 1 base from J; junction bases left unmatched: 3. The CDR3 consists of 16 residues. Per germline, CDR1 MDHEN and CDR2 SYDVKM.

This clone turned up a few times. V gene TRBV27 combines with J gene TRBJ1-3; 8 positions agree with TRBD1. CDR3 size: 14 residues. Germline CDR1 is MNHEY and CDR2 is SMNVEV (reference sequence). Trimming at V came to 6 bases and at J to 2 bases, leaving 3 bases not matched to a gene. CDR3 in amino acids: CASRDRGAGNTIYF. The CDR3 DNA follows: TGTGCCAGCAGAGACAGGGGCGCTGGAAACACCATATATTTT.

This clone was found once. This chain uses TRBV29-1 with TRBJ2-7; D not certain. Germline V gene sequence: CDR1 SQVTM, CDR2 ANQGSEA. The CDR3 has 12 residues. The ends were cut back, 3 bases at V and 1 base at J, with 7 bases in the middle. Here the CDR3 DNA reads TGCAGCGTTGAGGCAAGTTCCTACGAGCAGTACTTC. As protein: CSVEASSYEQYF.

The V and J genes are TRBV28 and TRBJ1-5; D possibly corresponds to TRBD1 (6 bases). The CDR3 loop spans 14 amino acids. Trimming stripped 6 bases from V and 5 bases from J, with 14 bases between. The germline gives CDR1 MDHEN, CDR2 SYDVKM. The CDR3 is CASRFQGPHQPQHF. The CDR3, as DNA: TGTGCCAGCAGGTTTCAGGGGCCCCATCAGCCCCAGCATTTT.

The CDR3 DNA reads as TGTGCCAGCTCCCCCCTGCGGACAGGAACCAAATATAGCAATCAGCCCCAGCATTTT. Amino acid sequence: CASSPLRTGTKYSNQPQHF. The V gene is TRBV7-3, the J gene TRBJ1-5, with 7 bases fitting TRBD1. The V gene end was trimmed by 8 bases and the J gene end by 0 bases; junction bases not matched to a gene: 19. Germline CDR1 and CDR2: SGHTA and FQGTGA. This CDR3 region has 19 residues.

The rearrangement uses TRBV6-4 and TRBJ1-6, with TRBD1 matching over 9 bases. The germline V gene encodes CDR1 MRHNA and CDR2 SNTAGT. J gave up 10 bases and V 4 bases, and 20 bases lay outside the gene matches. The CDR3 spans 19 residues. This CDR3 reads CASSADHITGTGSGSPLHF. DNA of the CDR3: TGTGCCAGCAGTGCCGACCATATCACCGGGACAGGGTCTGGATCACCCCTCCACTTT.